This T cell receptor (beta chain) was observed in a study of shared clonotypes between healthy human individuals. Study-level background: Aged 18 to 49, the donors were a couple of women and a few men. Three plates were used per donor for CD4 naive, three for CD4 memory, two for CD8 naive and one for CD8 memory.

The CDR3 spans 13 residues. Germline lookup yields CDR1 MNHNS and CDR2 SASEGT. V lost 5 bases and J lost 1, with 8 bases in between. General study points: Of the naive CD4 clonotypes, around 5.2% were shared across several donors.

This clone was recorded a few times. Its antigen is still unknown. It differs at one base from a far larger clone, so likely a read error. Per the original data handling: ImmunoSEQ output lacked quality scores and full-length reads, limiting matched filtering. Produced via immunoSEQ multiplex PCR; TCRdb's table is partial and in-frame only. The DNA was the basis for D and trimming; V, J and clone size are from that table. There are about 1 million clones in the sample; 65% to 75% occur only once, and 1.5% lies in the top ten. Input material: memory CD4+ T cells sorted from blood. Subset indicated: CD45RA-negative fraction. This TCR was sampled from a man aged 18 to 29 in good health. The chain is built from TRBV6-1 and TRBJ1-1; D possibly corresponds to TRBD1 (6 bases). The CDR3 DNA reads TGTGCCAGCAGTCCGGGACAGAACACTGAAGCTTTCTTT. Residues: CASSPGQNTEAFF.